This T cell receptor beta chain was identified during a study of metastatic and nonmetastatic thyroid tumors. Across the study: Malignant and benign thyroid patients had repertoires compared in peripheral blood and tumor or nodule tissue.

Study-level findings and limits: In blood and tumor, TCR beta diversity was reportedly significantly higher in malignant thyroid tumors than in benign nodules.

Concerning this clone: Antigen specificity is unknown.

Not a single patient had been given any form of treatment at any point before undergoing thyroid surgery. Germline CDR1 and CDR2: SGHRS and YFSETQ. V was clipped by 5 bases and J by 7 bases, with 15 bases between them. This CDR3 spans 13 amino acids. As processed by the authors: Variation in CDR3 across clinicopathological groups served as the basis for constructing a distant-metastasis classifier in papillary thyroid cancer. MiXCR re-clonotyped the PCR reads for TCRdb. TCRdb, not the original authors, processed these V and J calls. This sample has about 92,000 clones, with around 14% found just once.

This rearrangement joins TRBV5-1 to TRBJ1-1; tentative D call: TRBD1 (6 bases). The receptor was derived from a female donor with papillary thyroid cancer or a benign thyroid nodule (not recorded which). Some clones in this sample may be carry-over from other donors' samples. Sequencing input: blood. The CDR3 nucleotides are TGCGCCAGCAGACTCGGGGGGGCGGATGAAGCTTTCTTT. This translates into CASRLGGADEAFF.